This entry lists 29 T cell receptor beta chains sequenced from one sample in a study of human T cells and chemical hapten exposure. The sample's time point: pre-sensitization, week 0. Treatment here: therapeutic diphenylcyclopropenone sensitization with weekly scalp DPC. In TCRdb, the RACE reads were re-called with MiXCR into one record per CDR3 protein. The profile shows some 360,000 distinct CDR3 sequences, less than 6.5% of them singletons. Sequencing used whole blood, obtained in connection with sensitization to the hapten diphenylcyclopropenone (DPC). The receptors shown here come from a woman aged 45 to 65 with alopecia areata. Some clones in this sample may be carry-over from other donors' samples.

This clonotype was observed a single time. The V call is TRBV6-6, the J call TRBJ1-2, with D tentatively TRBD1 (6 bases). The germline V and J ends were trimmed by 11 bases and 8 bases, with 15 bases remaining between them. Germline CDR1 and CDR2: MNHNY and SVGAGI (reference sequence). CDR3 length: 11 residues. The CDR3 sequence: CAGGAGAGYTF. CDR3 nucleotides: TGTGCCGGAGGGGCAGGGGCCGGCTACACCTTC.

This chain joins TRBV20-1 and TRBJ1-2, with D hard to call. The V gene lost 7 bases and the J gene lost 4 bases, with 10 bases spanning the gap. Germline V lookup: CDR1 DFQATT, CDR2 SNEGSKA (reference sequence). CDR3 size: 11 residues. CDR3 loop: CSGLWGYGYTF. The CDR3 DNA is TGCAGTGGGCTTTGGGGCTATGGCTACACCTTC.

The CDR3 loop is CASSSRTSGGADTQYF. The CDR3 region has the DNA TGTGCCAGCAGCTCTCGGACTAGCGGGGGGGCAGATACGCAGTATTTT. V usage is TRBV9 and J usage is TRBJ2-3, with 15 nucleotides matching TRBD2. The CDR3 covers 16 residues. The trim removed 4 bases at V and 4 bases at J, leaving 4 bases unmatched. CDR1 is SGDLS and CDR2 is YYNGEE in the germline V gene.

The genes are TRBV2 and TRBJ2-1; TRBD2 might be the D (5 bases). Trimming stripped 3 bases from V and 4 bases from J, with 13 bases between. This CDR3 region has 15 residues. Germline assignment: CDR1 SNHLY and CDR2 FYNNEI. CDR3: CASSDERPLYNEQFF. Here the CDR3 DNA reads TGTGCCAGCAGTGACGAGCGGCCACTGTACAATGAGCAGTTCTTC.

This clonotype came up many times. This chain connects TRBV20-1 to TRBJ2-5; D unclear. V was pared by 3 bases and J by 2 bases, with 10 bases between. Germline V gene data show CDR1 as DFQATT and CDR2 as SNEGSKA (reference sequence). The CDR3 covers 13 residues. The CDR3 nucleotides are TGCAGTGCTAGTAGGTCTCTTCAAGAGACCCAGTACTTC. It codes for CSASRSLQETQYF.

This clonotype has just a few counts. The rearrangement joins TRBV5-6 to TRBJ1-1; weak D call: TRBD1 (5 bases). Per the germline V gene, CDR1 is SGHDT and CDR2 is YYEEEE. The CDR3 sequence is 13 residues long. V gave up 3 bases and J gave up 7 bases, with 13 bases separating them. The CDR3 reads CASSWGSGLEAFF. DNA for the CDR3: TGTGCCAGCAGCTGGGGTTCGGGACTTGAAGCTTTCTTT.

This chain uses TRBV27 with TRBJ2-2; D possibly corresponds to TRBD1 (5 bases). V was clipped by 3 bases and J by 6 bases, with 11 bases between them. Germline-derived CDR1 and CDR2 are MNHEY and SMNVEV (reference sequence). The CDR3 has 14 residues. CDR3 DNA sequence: TGTGCCAGCAGTTTGCAGGGTCTAGCCGGGGAGCTGTTTTTT. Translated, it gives CASSLQGLAGELFF.

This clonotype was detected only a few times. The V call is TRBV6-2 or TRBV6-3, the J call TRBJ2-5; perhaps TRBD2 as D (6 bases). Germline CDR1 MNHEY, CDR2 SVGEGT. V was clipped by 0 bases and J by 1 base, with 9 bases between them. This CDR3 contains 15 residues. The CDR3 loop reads CASSYSGLLQETQYF. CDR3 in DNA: TGTGCCAGCAGTTACTCGGGACTCCTCCAAGAGACCCAGTACTTC.

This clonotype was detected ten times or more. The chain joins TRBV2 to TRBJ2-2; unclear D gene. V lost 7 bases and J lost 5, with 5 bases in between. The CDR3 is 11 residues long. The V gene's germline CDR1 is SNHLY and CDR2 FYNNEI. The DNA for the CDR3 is TGTGCCAGCATTCCTACCGGGGAGCTGTTTTTT. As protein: CASIPTGELFF.

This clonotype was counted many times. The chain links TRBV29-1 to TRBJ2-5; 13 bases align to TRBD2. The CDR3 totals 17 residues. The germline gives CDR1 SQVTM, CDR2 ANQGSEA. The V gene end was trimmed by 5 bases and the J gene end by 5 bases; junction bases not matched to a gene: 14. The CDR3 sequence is CSVPGTSGTIGGETQYF. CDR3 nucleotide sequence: TGCAGCGTTCCTGGGACTAGCGGGACAATCGGAGGGGAGACCCAGTACTTC.

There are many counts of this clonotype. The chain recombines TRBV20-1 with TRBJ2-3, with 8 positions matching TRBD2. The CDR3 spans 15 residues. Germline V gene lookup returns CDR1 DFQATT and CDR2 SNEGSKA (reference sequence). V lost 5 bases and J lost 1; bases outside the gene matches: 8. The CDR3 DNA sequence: TGCAGTGCTCAGCCCCAAGCGGGGGGCACAGATACGCAGTATTTT. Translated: CSAQPQAGGTDTQYF.

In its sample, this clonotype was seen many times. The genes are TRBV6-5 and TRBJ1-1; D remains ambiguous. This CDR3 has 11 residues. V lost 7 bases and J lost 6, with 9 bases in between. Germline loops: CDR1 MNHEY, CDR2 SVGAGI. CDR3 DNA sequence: TGTGCCAGCAATGACGGGGCTGAAGCTTTCTTT. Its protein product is CASNDGAEAFF.

Written as DNA, the CDR3 is TGTGCCAGCAGTTCCCCGGGACAGGGGGCGCTATTTCTGTATTTT. As protein: CASSSPGQGALFLYF. J is TRBJ2-3 and V is TRBV12-3 or TRBV12-4; 12 bases line up with TRBD1. The CDR3 is 15 amino acids. V was clipped by 4 bases and J by 14 bases; unmatched bases: 13.

CDR3: CASSELGQGARTEAFF. The CDR3, as DNA: TGTGCCAGCAGTGAATTGGGGCAGGGGGCTCGCACTGAAGCTTTCTTT. The chain combines TRBV2 with TRBJ1-1, with 8 positions matching TRBD1. The junction had 9 bases not matched to a gene; V was cut back by 2 bases and J by 4 bases. From germline, CDR1 is SNHLY and CDR2 FYNNEI. The CDR3 has 16 residues.

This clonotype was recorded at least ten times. For the CDR3, the DNA is TGTGCCAGCAGCTTAATTCTTTCCTTGGCAGATACGCAGTATTTT. Protein sequence: CASSLILSLADTQYF. The rearrangement joins TRBV7-2 to TRBJ2-3; no firm D call. V was cut by 2 bases and J by 4 bases, with 13 bases left in between. Looked up from germline, CDR1 is SGHTA and CDR2 is FQGNSA. CDR3 length equals 15 residues.

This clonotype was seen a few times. Here the CDR3 reads CASSYPPGGRDGYTF. As DNA, the CDR3 is TGTGCCAGCAGTTACCCCCCGGGGGGAAGGGATGGCTACACCTTC. The chain carries TRBV6-6 and TRBJ1-2, with D possibly TRBD1 on 5 matching bases. CDR1 is MNHNY and CDR2 is SVGAGI in the germline V gene (reference sequence). Trimming removed 2 bases at V and 6 bases at J, with 16 bases between. The CDR3 consists of 15 residues.

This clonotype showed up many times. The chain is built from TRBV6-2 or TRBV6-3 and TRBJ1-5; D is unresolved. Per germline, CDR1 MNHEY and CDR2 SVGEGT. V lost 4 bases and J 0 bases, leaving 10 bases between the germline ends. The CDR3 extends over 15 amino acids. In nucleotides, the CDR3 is TGTGCCAGCAGTTTACGGGCAGTTAGCAATCAGCCCCAGCATTTT. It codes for CASSLRAVSNQPQHF.

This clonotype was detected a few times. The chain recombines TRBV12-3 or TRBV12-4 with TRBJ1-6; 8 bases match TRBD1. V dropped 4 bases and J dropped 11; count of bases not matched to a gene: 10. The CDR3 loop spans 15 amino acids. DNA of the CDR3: TGTGCCAGCAGTTCCCCGGCAGGGGGCGTAACACCCCTCCACTTT. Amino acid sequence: CASSSPAGGVTPLHF.

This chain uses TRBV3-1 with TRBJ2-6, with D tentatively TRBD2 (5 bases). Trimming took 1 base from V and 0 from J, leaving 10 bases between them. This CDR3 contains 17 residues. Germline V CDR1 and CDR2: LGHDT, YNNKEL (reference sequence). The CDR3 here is CASSQAGVSSGANVLTF. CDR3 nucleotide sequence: TGTGCCAGCAGCCAAGCCGGGGTCAGCTCTGGGGCCAACGTCCTGACTTTC.

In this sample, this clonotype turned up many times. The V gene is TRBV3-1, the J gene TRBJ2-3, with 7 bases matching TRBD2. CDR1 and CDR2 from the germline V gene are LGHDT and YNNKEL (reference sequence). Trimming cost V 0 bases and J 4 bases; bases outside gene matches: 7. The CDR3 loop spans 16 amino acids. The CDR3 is CASSQDRAGVADTQYF. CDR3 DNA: TGTGCCAGCAGCCAAGATAGGGCGGGAGTGGCAGATACGCAGTATTTT.

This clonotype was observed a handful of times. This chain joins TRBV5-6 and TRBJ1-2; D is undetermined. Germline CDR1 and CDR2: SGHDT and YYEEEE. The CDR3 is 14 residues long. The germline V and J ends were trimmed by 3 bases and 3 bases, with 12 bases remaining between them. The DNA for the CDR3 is TGTGCCAGCAGCTCGTTACAGAAGTACTATGGCTACACCTTC. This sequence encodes CASSSLQKYYGYTF.

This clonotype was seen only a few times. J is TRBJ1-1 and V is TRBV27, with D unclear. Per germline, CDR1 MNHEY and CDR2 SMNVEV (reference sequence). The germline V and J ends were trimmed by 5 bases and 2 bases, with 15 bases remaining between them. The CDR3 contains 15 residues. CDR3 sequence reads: CASSPGRPINTEAFF. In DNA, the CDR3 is TGTGCCAGCAGTCCAGGACGACCAATAAACACTGAAGCTTTCTTT.

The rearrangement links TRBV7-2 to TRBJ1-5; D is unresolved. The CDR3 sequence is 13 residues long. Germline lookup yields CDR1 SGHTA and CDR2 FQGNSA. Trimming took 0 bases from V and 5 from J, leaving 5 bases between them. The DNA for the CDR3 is TGTGCCAGCAGCTTAGCCTGGGATCAGCCCCAGCATTTT. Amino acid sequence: CASSLAWDQPQHF.

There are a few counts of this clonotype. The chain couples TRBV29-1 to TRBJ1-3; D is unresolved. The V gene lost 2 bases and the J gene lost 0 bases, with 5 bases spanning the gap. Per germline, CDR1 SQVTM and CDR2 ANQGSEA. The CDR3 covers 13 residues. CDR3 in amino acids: CSVEKSSGNTIYF. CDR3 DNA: TGCAGCGTTGAAAAGAGCTCTGGAAACACCATATATTTT.

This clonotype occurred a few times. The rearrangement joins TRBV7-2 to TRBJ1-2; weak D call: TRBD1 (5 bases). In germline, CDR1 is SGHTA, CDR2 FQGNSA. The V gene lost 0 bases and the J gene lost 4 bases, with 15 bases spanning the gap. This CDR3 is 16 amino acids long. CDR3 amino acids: CASSLAGVGALYGYTF. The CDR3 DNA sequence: TGTGCCAGCAGCTTAGCGGGGGTCGGGGCCCTCTATGGCTACACCTTC.

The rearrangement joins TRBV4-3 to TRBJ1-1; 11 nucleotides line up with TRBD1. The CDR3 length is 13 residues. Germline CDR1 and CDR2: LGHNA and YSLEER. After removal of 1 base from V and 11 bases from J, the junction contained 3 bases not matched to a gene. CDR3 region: CASSQGTGGEAFF. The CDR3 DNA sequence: TGCGCCAGCAGCCAAGGGACAGGGGGCGAGGCTTTCTTT.

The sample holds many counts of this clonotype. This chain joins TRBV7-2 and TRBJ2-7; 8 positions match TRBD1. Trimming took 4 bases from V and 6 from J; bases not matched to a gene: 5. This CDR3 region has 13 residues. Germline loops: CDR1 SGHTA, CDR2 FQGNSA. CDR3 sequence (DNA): TGTGCCAGCAGCTCTGGACAGGGTCGCGAGCAGTACTTC. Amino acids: CASSSGQGREQYF.

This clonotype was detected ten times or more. DNA of the CDR3: TGCAGTGCTAGAGACCAGGACAGGGGCCGGGAAAAACTGTTTTTT. It is translated as CSARDQDRGREKLFF. This rearrangement joins TRBV20-1 to TRBJ1-4; TRBD1 aligns across 9 bases. The CDR3 spans 15 residues. The ends lost 0 bases at V and 8 bases at J; junction bases unmatched: 7. The germline V gene has CDR1 DFQATT and CDR2 SNEGSKA (reference sequence).

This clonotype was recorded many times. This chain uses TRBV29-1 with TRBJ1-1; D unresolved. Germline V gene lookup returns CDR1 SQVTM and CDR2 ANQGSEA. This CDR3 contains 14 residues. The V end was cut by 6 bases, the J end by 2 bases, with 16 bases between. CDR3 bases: TGCAGCGTGCGGAAGACCAGGTCAAACACTGAAGCTTTCTTT. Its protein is CSVRKTRSNTEAFF.